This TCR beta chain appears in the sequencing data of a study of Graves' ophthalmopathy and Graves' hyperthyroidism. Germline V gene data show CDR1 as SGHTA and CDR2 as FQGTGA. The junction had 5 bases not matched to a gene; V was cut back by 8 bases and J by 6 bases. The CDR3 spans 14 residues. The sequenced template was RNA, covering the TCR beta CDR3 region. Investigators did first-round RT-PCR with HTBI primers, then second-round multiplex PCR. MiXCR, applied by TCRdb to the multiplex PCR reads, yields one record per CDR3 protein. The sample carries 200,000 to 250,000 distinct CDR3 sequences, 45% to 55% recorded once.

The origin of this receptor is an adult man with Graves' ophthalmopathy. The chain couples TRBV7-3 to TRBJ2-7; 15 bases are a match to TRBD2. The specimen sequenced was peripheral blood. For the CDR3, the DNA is TGTGCCAGCCATGGGACTAGCGGGAGGTGCGAGCAGTACTTC. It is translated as CASHGTSGRCEQYF.